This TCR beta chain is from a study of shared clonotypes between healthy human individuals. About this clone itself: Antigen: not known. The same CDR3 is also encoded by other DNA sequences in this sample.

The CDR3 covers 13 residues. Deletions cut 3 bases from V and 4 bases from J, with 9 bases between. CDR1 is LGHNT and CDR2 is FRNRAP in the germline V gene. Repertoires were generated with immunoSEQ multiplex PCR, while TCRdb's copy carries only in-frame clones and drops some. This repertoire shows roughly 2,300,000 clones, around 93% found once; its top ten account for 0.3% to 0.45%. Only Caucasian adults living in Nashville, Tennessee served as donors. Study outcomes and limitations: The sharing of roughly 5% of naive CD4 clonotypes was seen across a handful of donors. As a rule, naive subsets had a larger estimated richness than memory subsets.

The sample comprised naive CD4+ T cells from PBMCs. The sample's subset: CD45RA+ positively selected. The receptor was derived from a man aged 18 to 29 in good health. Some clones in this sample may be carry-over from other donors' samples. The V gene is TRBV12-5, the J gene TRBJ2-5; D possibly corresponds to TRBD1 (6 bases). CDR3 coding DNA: TGTGCTAGTGGTTTAACAGGGCGAGAGACCCAGTACTTC. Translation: CASGLTGRETQYF.